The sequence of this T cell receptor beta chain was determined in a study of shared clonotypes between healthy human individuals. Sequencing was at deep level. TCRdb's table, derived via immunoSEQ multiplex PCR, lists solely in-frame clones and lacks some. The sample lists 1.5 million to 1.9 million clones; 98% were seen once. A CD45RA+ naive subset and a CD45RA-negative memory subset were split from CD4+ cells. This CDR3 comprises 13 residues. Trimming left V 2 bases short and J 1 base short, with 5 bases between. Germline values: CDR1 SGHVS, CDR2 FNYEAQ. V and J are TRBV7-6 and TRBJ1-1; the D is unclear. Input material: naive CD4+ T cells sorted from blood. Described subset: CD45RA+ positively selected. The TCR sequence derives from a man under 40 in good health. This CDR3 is CASSLKQNTEAFF. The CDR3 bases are TGTGCCAGCAGCTTAAAACAGAACACTGAAGCTTTCTTT.